This T cell receptor beta chain is drawn from a study of CD4+ T cells in melanoma. The study's findings and limits: A reported correlation linked neoantigen-specific CD4+ T cells to CD8+, macrophage and B cell function. Reportedly, melanoma neoantigen-specific CD4+ T cells showed varied differentiation states.

Here immunoSEQ multiplex PCR was the method, and the copy in TCRdb shows in-frame clones only, minus some. The sample lists about 140,000 clones; approximately 91% were seen once. This CDR3 is built from 15 residues. From germline, CDR1 is MNHNS and CDR2 SASEGT. Trimming left V 3 bases short and J 9 bases short, with 18 bases between. Remarks on this clone: Its antigen is not identified.

The clonotype comes from a human donor with melanoma. This rearrangement joins TRBV6-1 to TRBJ2-1, with a weak D call TRBD2 (7 bases). The CDR3, as DNA: TGTGCCAGCAGTGACAACGTGGGGGGGCAGGGTGAGCAGTTCTTC. As protein: CASSDNVGGQGEQFF.